The clone carrying this T cell receptor (beta chain) appeared a few times. Its antigen remains unknown. The sample is drawn from a study of beta chain features in type 1 diabetes. Findings and caveats of the study: Sampled from patients, naive, central memory and Treg TCRB repertoires appeared more similar than those sampled from healthy donors. Shorter TCRB CDR3s, moderately but significantly so, were found in Type 1 diabetes patients in all four CD4+ subsets.

TCRB transcripts that were expressed got sequenced, as all of the isolated RNA had been reverse transcribed. Average reads for naive, central memory and regulatory T cell samples were roughly 3.5 million. The repertoire was sequenced with immunoSEQ multiplex PCR; TCRdb's copy has only in-frame clones and lacks some. The sample includes around 330,000 clones, 11% seen only once; the top ten take roughly 0.016%. Between the trimmed V and J ends, which lost 2 bases and 5 bases, there was a span of 9 bases. CDR3 length: 12 residues. Germline V gene data show CDR1 as SQVTM and CDR2 as ANQGSEA. The authors sorted CD4+ naive, central memory, regulatory and stem cell-like memory cells via CD45RO/CCR7/CD25/CD127/CD95/CD27.

Sequenced material: naive CD4+ T cells from blood. This sequence originates from a woman aged 25 to 45 in good health. The chain employs TRBV29-1 and TRBJ2-5; possibly TRBD1 for D (5 bases). The CDR3 is CSVEYPGETQYF. In DNA, the CDR3 is TGCAGCGTTGAATACCCAGGGGAGACCCAGTACTTC.